Below, 26 T cell receptor beta chains from the same sample are listed, as sequenced in a study of blood T cell repertoires in COVID-19. Repertoires were generated with immunoSEQ multiplex PCR, while TCRdb's copy carries only in-frame clones and drops some. The data contain over 150,000 clones, more than 65% of them singletons. The sample taken for sequencing was PBMCs or T cells enriched from blood (not recorded which). Receptors were obtained from a man aged 35-49 years who had recovered from COVID-19.

A note on this clone: The same CDR3 arises from other DNA sequences in this sample as well. The chain recombines TRBV12-3 or TRBV12-4 with TRBJ1-1; D call uncertain. V lost 1 base to trimming and J lost 1 base, with 4 bases between them. This CDR3 spans 13 amino acids. CDR3 amino acids: CASSLGQNTEAFF. The CDR3 coding sequence is TGTGCCAGCAGTTTAGGACAGAACACTGAAGCTTTCTTT.

This clone was found once. The genes are TRBV7-9 and TRBJ1-3; no clear D. The V and J ends lost 1 base and 0 bases respectively, with 10 bases between them. Germline V lookup: CDR1 SEHNR, CDR2 FQNEAQ (reference sequence). The CDR3 length is 16 residues. This CDR3 is CASSLEYAGSGNTIYF. The DNA of the CDR3 is TGTGCCAGCAGCTTAGAGTACGCGGGCTCTGGAAACACCATATATTTT. Variable domain in full (rest from reference TRBV7-9 and TRBJ1-3): DTGVSQNPRHKITKRGQNVTFRCDPISEHNRLYWYRQTLGQGPEFLTYFQNEAQLEKSRLLSDRFSAERPKGSFSTLEIQRTEQGDSAMYLCASSLEYAGSGNTIYFGEGSWLTVV.

The chain combines TRBV5-4 with TRBJ2-7; possible D gene TRBD1, 6 bases. Germline assignment: CDR1 SGHNT and CDR2 YYREEE (reference sequence). Trimming pared 4 bases from V and 3 bases from J, leaving 20 bases between. This CDR3 has 16 amino acids. DNA for the CDR3: TGTGCCAGCAGCAGGACCCGGGACACAGGAAACTACGAGCAGTACTTC. Its protein is CASSRTRDTGNYEQYF.

The chain recombines TRBV7-8 with TRBJ2-5; 7 bases are a match to TRBD1. V was clipped by 2 bases and J by 5 bases; unmatched bases: 8. Germline V gene data show CDR1 as SGHVS and CDR2 as FQNEAQ. The CDR3 length is 15 residues. CDR3 residues: CASSLQGVKVETQYF. In nucleotides, the CDR3 is TGTGCCAGCAGCTTACAGGGGGTGAAAGTGGAGACCCAGTACTTC.

J is TRBJ2-7 and V is TRBV6-2 or TRBV6-3, with D hard to call. There are 14 residues in the CDR3. With 2 bases removed from V and 3 bases from J, the gap between germline ends came to 11 bases. Germline CDR1 and CDR2: MNHEY and SVGEGT. The CDR3 region is CASSYPYGGYEQYF. DNA of the CDR3: TGTGCCAGCAGTTACCCCTACGGTGGCTACGAGCAGTACTTC.

The rearrangement uses TRBV2 and TRBJ1-6, with 8 bases matching TRBD1. This CDR3 has 16 amino acids. V lost 8 bases, J lost 7 bases, and 13 bases stayed unmatched. Germline V gene sequence: CDR1 SNHLY, CDR2 FYNNEI. The CDR3 protein is CASWGVDREGNSPLHF. The DNA of the CDR3 is TGTGCCAGCTGGGGAGTGGACAGGGAAGGAAATTCACCCCTCCACTTT.

The V gene is TRBV29-1, the J gene TRBJ1-4; possibly TRBD1 for D (6 bases). Germline loops: CDR1 SQVTM, CDR2 ANQGSEA. The V and J ends lost 7 bases and 0 bases respectively, with 15 bases between them. This CDR3 region has 15 residues. CDR3 sequence: CSASEQGSTNEKLFF. CDR3 DNA sequence: TGCAGCGCCTCAGAACAGGGATCAACTAATGAAAAACTGTTTTTT.

The rearrangement joins TRBV2 to TRBJ1-2; maybe TRBD1 (5 bases). The germline V gene encodes CDR1 SNHLY and CDR2 FYNNEI. The CDR3 runs 15 residues. Trimming took 4 bases from V and 4 from J, leaving 16 bases between them. CDR3 nucleotide sequence: TGTGCCAGCAGTGGTCCCGGTAGGACATTCTATGGCTACACCTTC. Translation: CASSGPGRTFYGYTF.

This clone was observed a handful of times. The chain combines TRBV7-8 with TRBJ2-7, with a possible D match to TRBD2 (5 bases). Trimming shortened V by 3 bases and J by 0 bases, and 15 bases separated the two germline ends. CDR1 SGHVS and CDR2 FQNEAQ come from the germline V gene. The CDR3 extends over 16 amino acids. The CDR3 loop reads CASSFPGTRSSYEQYF. The CDR3, as DNA: TGTGCCAGCAGCTTTCCGGGAACAAGGAGCTCCTACGAGCAGTACTTC.

The chain has TRBV18 and TRBJ1-1; no reliable D call. The CDR3 extends over 11 amino acids. V gave up 2 bases and J gave up 11 bases, with 9 bases separating them. Germline lookup yields CDR1 KGHSH and CDR2 LQKENI. CDR3 residues: CASSPGVGAFF. For the CDR3, the DNA is TGTGCCAGCTCACCAGGTGTCGGGGCTTTCTTT.

This sequence joins TRBV4-1 and TRBJ2-1; D unclear. The CDR3 totals 14 residues. The V gene lost 1 base and the J gene lost 4 bases, with 8 bases spanning the gap. Looked up from germline, CDR1 is MGHRA and CDR2 is YSYEKL. The CDR3 here is CASSQGASYNEQFF. The CDR3 DNA is TGCGCCAGCAGCCAAGGGGCCTCTTACAATGAGCAGTTCTTC.

J is TRBJ1-1 and V is TRBV5-1; D unresolved. CDR1 is SGHRS, CDR2 YFSETQ, per germline. Deletions cut 0 bases from V and 2 bases from J, with 11 bases between. CDR3 length equals 15 residues. The CDR3 loop reads CASSLVIAGNTEAFF. As DNA, the CDR3 is TGCGCCAGCAGCTTGGTAATTGCAGGTAACACTGAAGCTTTCTTT.

This clone was picked up a small number of times. This sequence joins TRBV7-2 and TRBJ2-3, with TRBD2 identical over 7 bases. The CDR3 covers 14 residues. Germline loops: CDR1 SGHTA, CDR2 FQGNSA. V trimming: 7 bases; J trimming: 1 base; junction bases outside the gene matches: 5. The CDR3 loop is CASTRSGRTDTQYF. DNA of the CDR3: TGTGCCAGCACCCGTAGCGGGCGCACAGATACGCAGTATTTT.

V gene TRBV7-2 combines with J gene TRBJ1-6; perhaps TRBD1 as D (6 bases). Per germline, CDR1 SGHTA and CDR2 FQGNSA. There are 16 residues in the CDR3. The ends were cut back, 3 bases at V and 9 bases at J, with 18 bases in the middle. The CDR3 DNA follows: TGTGCCAGCAGCTTTCTATCAGGGGCCGCCAGTTCACCCCTCCACTTT. Encoded protein: CASSFLSGAASSPLHF.

The chain has TRBV27 and TRBJ2-3, with 15 bases aligning to TRBD2. The junction had 8 bases not matched to a gene; V was cut back by 5 bases and J by 8 bases. The CDR3 is made up of 16 amino acids. Germline CDR1 and CDR2: MNHEY and SMNVEV (reference sequence). The CDR3 loop is CASSLGLAGGPGTQYF. CDR3 sequence (DNA): TGTGCCAGCAGTCTGGGACTAGCGGGGGGTCCGGGTACGCAGTATTTT.

This clone has just one count. This chain joins TRBV6-4 and TRBJ2-5; 12 nucleotides agree with TRBD2. This CDR3 contains 15 residues. In germline, CDR1 is MRHNA, CDR2 SNTAGT. Unmatched junction bases numbered 7, after V lost 8 bases and J lost 3 bases. The CDR3 DNA sequence: TGTGCCAGCTCTCCTAGCGGGAGGGCTGAAGAGACCCAGTACTTC. It encodes CASSPSGRAEETQYF.

The chain recombines TRBV3-1 (or the pseudogene TRBV3-2) with TRBJ2-1, with 8 nucleotides matching TRBD1. Trimming took 0 bases from V and 14 from J; bases not matched to a gene: 9. Germline-derived CDR1 and CDR2 are LGHDT and YNNKEL (reference sequence). The CDR3 is 14 residues long. CDR3: CASSQDRTGRNKFF. In DNA, the CDR3 is TGTGCCAGCAGCCAAGACCGGACAGGGCGTAATAAGTTCTTC.

The chain joins TRBV7-2 to TRBJ1-4; weak D call: TRBD1 (5 bases). The germline CDR1 and CDR2 sequences are SGHTA and FQGNSA. The CDR3 has 15 amino acids. Trimming stripped 0 bases from V and 3 bases from J, with 8 bases between. CDR3 nucleotide sequence: TGTGCCAGCAGCTTAGCTAGGGGTTCTAATGAAAAACTGTTTTTT. This codes for CASSLARGSNEKLFF.

V and J are TRBV3-1 (or the pseudogene TRBV3-2) and TRBJ1-6; 8 bases align to TRBD1. The germline V gene has CDR1 LGHDT and CDR2 YNNKEL (reference sequence). The CDR3 length is 14 residues. The ends lost 3 bases at V and 7 bases at J; junction bases unmatched: 2. The CDR3: CASSHRDRNSPLHF. The CDR3 nucleotides are TGTGCCAGCAGCCACCGGGACAGGAATTCACCCCTCCACTTT.

The V gene is TRBV27, the J gene TRBJ1-4; the D is unclear. This CDR3 is 13 amino acids long. The germline V and J ends were trimmed by 0 bases and 6 bases, with 5 bases remaining between them. Germline V lookup: CDR1 MNHEY, CDR2 SMNVEV (reference sequence). The CDR3, as DNA: TGTGCCAGCAGTTTATCGGCCTATGAAAAACTGTTTTTT. This gives the protein CASSLSAYEKLFF.

The V and J genes are TRBV9 and TRBJ2-2, with unresolved D. CDR1 and CDR2 from the germline V gene are SGDLS and YYNGEE. Trimming shortened V by 0 bases and J by 8 bases, and 2 bases separated the two germline ends. The CDR3 consists of 11 residues. This CDR3 reads CASSVAGELFF. The CDR3 DNA follows: TGTGCCAGCAGCGTAGCTGGGGAGCTGTTTTTT.

This sequence joins TRBV2 and TRBJ1-5, with D maybe TRBD1 (5 bases). V was cut by 7 bases and J by 6 bases, with 13 bases left in between. CDR1 is SNHLY, CDR2 FYNNEI, per germline. CDR3 length: 13 residues. CDR3 nucleotide sequence: TGTGCCAGCACCAACGGGGGTGGTCAGCCCCAGCATTTT. This gives the protein CASTNGGGQPQHF.

This chain joins TRBV6-1 and TRBJ1-5, with 9 bases that match TRBD1. Germline V CDR1 and CDR2: MNHNS, SASEGT. The ends lost 3 bases at V and 5 bases at J; junction bases unmatched: 14. This CDR3 has 18 amino acids. In nucleotides, the CDR3 is TGTGCCAGCAGTGAGAAACAGACGTGGAGGACAGGGGATCAGCCCCAGCATTTT. Translation: CASSEKQTWRTGDQPQHF.

This chain links TRBV19 with TRBJ2-2; TRBD1 agrees at 8 bases. Germline V CDR1 and CDR2: LNHDA, SQIVND (reference sequence). This CDR3 is built from 17 residues. V lost 7 bases, J lost 6 bases, and 16 bases stayed unmatched. Here the CDR3 reads CASTLSRRTGSAGELFF. DNA of the CDR3: TGTGCCAGTACCCTGAGTCGGAGGACAGGGAGCGCCGGGGAGCTGTTTTTT.

This clone came up many times. The junction and the germline gene differ at one end; a read error may be behind it. The chain is built from TRBV30 and TRBJ1-6; no clear D gene. The CDR3 is made up of 17 amino acids. Germline V CDR1 and CDR2: GTSNPN, SVGIG (reference sequence). CDR3: CAWSVSYTTGYTSPLHF. CDR3 sequence (DNA): TGTGCCTGGAGTGTATCTTACACCACGGGATATACTTCACCCCTCCACTTT.

V and J are TRBV5-1 and TRBJ2-7; 9 bases map to TRBD1. J was trimmed by 1 base and V by 0 bases; bases with no gene match: 5. Germline CDR1 SGHRS, CDR2 YFSETQ. The CDR3 loop spans 16 amino acids. CDR3 bases: TGCGCCAGCAGCTTGGGACAGGGGGTTCTATCCTACGAGCAGTACTTC. This codes for CASSLGQGVLSYEQYF.